This TCR beta chain was retrieved from a study of long-term antiretroviral therapy in people with HIV. Among participants with HIV, every one received treatment in the United States. Study-level findings and limits: Upon ART, diversity increased but remained lower than transplant donor controls. Those clones which expanded before ART made up the dominant part of the repertoire at all time points.

An immunoSEQ assay, version v3.0, was performed at survey level. Using immunoSEQ multiplex PCR, the repertoire was profiled, and TCRdb retains in-frame clones only, with some absent. The sample holds around 20,000 clones; about 80% are singletons and the top ten take 6.9%. The CDR3 is made up of 15 amino acids. The V gene's germline CDR1 is LNHDA and CDR2 SQIVND (reference sequence). J gave up 8 bases and V 7 bases, and 9 bases lay outside the gene matches. A word on this clone: The antigen remains undetermined.

The rearrangement joins TRBV19 to TRBJ1-6; 9 positions match TRBD1. The TCR sequence derives from a man aged 45-65 years with HIV. The sequencing used unsorted PBMCs, collected 2.2 years after starting antiretroviral therapy. CDR3 in amino acids: CASTWRGTGHSPLHF. The CDR3 DNA reads as TGTGCCAGTACGTGGAGGGGGACAGGGCATTCACCCCTCCACTTT.